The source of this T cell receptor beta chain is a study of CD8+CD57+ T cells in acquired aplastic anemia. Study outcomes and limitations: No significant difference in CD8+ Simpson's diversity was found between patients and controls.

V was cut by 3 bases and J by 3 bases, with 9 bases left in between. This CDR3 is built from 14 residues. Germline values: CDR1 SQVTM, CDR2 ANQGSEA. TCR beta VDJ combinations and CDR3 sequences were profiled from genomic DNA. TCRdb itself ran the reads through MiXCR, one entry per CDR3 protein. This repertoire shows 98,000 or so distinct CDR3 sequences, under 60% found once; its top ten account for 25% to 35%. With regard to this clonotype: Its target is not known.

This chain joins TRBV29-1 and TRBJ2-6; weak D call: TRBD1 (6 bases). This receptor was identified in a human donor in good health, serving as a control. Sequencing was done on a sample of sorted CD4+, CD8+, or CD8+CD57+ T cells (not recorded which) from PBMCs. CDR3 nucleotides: TGCAGCGTTGAGTCAGGGGATGGGGCCAACGTCCTGACTTTC. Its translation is CSVESGDGANVLTF.